The T cell receptor beta chain under discussion was sequenced for a study of shared clonotypes between healthy human individuals (dated by TCRdb to the early 2020s). A note on the overall study: The cohort comprised a couple of women and a few men aged 18 to 49 years. For each donor, three plates each were used for CD4 naive and CD4 memory, two plates were used for CD8 naive, and one plate was used for CD8 memory. Blood TCR repertoires of 5 or 6 healthy adults were deeply sequenced to estimate repertoire size and the extent of clonotype sharing between individuals. Libraries were prepared and TCR repertoires were sequenced by different laboratories using diverse techniques, in order to increase sequencing depth and limit assay-specific biases. Leukapheresis yielded between about 0.9 and 8.9 billion PBMCs per donor.

The CDR3 runs 14 residues from the cysteine to the phenylalanine. The sequence is cut down to CDR3 DNA, 42 bases in frame from base 1. The V end gives up 6 bases and the J end 7 bases, leaving 11 bases in the junction not matched to a gene. CDR1 and CDR2, looked up from the germline V gene, are KGHSH and LQKENI. Donors were healthy HIV-negative adults with no recently reported acute infections or vaccinations. All donors were Caucasian adults living in Nashville, Tennessee, USA. Magnetic negative selection was used to enrich CD4+ T cells, after which naive cells were positively selected on CD45RA and the negative fraction became the memory subset. Blood was collected by leukapheresis, and PBMCs were isolated by Ficoll-Histopaque density gradient centrifugation and then cryopreserved in liquid nitrogen vapor phase. Analytical flow cytometry was used to check the purity and quantity of every magnetically sorted T cell population. Genomic DNA was isolated from every sorted fraction and measured by UV absorbance on a Nanodrop 2000c.

Using the deep immunoSEQ assay, multiplex PCR amplified TCR CDR3 regions from genomic DNA. For each cell subset, the extracted genomic DNA was distributed evenly across all wells of several immunoSEQ 96-well plates, and each plate served as one replicate. For sorted subsets, around 200 ng genomic DNA, equal to 25,000 to 35,000 T cell genomes, was loaded into each replicate PCR. The purified libraries were quantified using a Qubit 3.0 fluorometer, sized with a Bioanalyzer 2100, and then quantified again using the KAPA Library Quantification kit. Each immunoSEQ 96-well plate was sequenced on its own single-read 150-cycle Illumina NextSeq 550 flow cell. Processing in the source paper ran as follows. Because the immunoSEQ output held only junctional sequences and lacked quality scores, the filtering could not match the filtering applied to full-length reads. Sequences were annotated with PyIR, a Python wrapper for IgBLAST v1.9, using IMGT germline references to assign V/J genes and CDR3. Any read was removed if the V/J assignment was weak (E-value above 1e-6), the CDR3 was missing, or the read contained stop codons, out-of-frame junctions, or ambiguous translated residues. V3J clonotypes were defined as sequences sharing the same inferred V gene, J gene, and CDR3 amino acid sequence. To compute the percentage overlap between repertoires, the number of shared unique clonotypes was divided by the size of the smaller repertoire. Repertoire richness was assessed with RTK rarefaction, the Chao1 estimator, and Recon v2.1 estimates of unobserved clonotypes. Generation probabilities were computed with OLGA for all TCRbeta clonotypes obtained by the gDNA method from several donors. TCRdb mirrors the immuneACCESS table, restricted to in-frame sequences. Some clones are absent from its copies; in checked studies, under half trace to an unresolved V gene, and the reason for the others is unknown. V and J calls plus clone size are reproduced from that table; the DNA served to infer D and trimming. Counted in this sample were 700,000 or so clones; more than 70% of them appeared once. The leading ten clones occupy under 2% of the sample.

The full study reports these points: Estimated clonotype richness was generally larger for naive than for memory subsets. When a handful of donors were compared, the shared fraction of clonotypes was roughly 4.8% for naive CD4, roughly 3.4% for naive CD8, 2% to 2.5% for memory CD4, and less than 0.5% for memory CD8. Sampling was restricted to blood, and TCR repertoires in tissue are likely to differ from TCR repertoires in blood. Because the study included a small number of donors, the genetic and exposure-history diversity represented was limited. Incomplete sequencing was indicated by rarefaction of sorted-subset datasets, despite the large sequencing depth. Compared with non-shared clonotypes, the clonotypes found in all four sorted-subset donors had higher generation probabilities. Pairwise subsampling indicated that sequencing depth was expected to affect the degree of clonotype sharing among donors.

A word on this clone: Its binding antigen is unknown. Within one base of it there is no much larger clone, and no base qualities were kept.

This sequence originates from a woman in her 30s in good health. Material for sequencing was memory CD4+ T cells sorted from blood. The intended sense of this specimen's cell subset or site label: CD45RA-negative fraction. The V and J genes are TRBV18 and TRBJ1-2, with 7 junctional bases fitting TRBD1. The CDR3 reads as follows: CASSLGTEEGGYTF. The nucleotide sequence is given as TGTGCCAGCTCCCTAGGGACAGAGGAGGGTGGCTACACCTTC.